In its sample, the clone carrying this T cell receptor beta chain was seen a few times. Antigen: not known. MiXCR, applied by TCRdb to the RT-PCR reads, yields one record per CDR3 protein. The sample shows more than 400,000 distinct CDR3 sequences, 9.5% to 12% of them seen only once. The data stem from a study of response to subunit inactivated influenza vaccine. Overall study findings and caveats: Authors proposed each seasonal influenza vaccination draws in few new T cells.

Deletions cut 8 bases from V and 0 bases from J, with 10 bases between. This CDR3 region has 13 residues. Germline V gene sequence: CDR1 LNHNV, CDR2 YYDKDF (reference sequence). This material consisted of PBMCs from blood, taken roughly 46 days after vaccination. V gene TRBV15 combines with J gene TRBJ2-5; the D is unclear. The clonotype was recovered from a man aged 45-65 years who received an inactivated influenza vaccine. In DNA, the CDR3 is TGTGCCACCCGCCCCGGGCACCAAGAGACCCAGTACTTC. Residues: CATRPGHQETQYF.